This T cell receptor beta chain originates from a study of long-term antiretroviral therapy in people with HIV. V was cut by 5 bases and J by 3 bases, with 9 bases left in between. The CDR3 contains 13 residues. The germline gives CDR1 SGHAT, CDR2 FQNNGV. Notes on this clone: Antigen unknown.

The assay, immunoSEQ v3.0, was run at survey level. Assay used: immunoSEQ multiplex PCR; TCRdb lists only in-frame clones, some missing. The profile shows around 27,000 clones, approximately 80% of them singletons. The study, taken as a whole, reports: CDR3 length ranges were narrower in HIV repertoires than in controls. Pre-ART-expanded clones dominated the repertoire at all time points.

This clonotype originated in a woman aged 25 to 45 with HIV. The chain couples TRBV11-2 to TRBJ2-3; no firm D call. The starting material was unsorted PBMCs, obtained 1.1 years before starting antiretroviral therapy. CDR3 sequence (DNA): TGTGCCAGCAGCCCTGACTTGACAGATACGCAGTATTTT. The encoded protein is CASSPDLTDTQYF.